The source of this T cell receptor beta chain is a study of T-cell reconstitution after alpha-beta-depleted transplantation in children (dated by TCRdb to 2016 to 2017). In the study overall: T-cell immune reconstitution after TCRalphabeta/CD19-depleted allogeneic hematopoietic cell transplantation in children was quantitatively tracked in the study by means of TCR repertoire profiling. Here is what the overall study found, with its caveats: The apparently early recovery of alphabetaT-cell counts about two months after transplant reportedly depended on only several hundred rapidly expanded clones that came from non-depleted graft cells. The frequencies of hyperexpanded clones fell over the following months, and after one year, T-cell counts and TCRbeta diversity were mostly attributed to newly produced T cells. In some patients, the high TCRbeta diversity seen at day 60 was put down to recipient T cells and intrathymic progenitors that had survived conditioning.

Reading from cysteine to phenylalanine, the CDR3 counts 13 amino acids. The CDR3 DNA has 39 bases and is translated from base 1. Via the germline V gene, CDR1 is SGHTA and CDR2 FQGNSA. V lost 10 bases and J lost 8 bases; the stretch between them is 17 bases long. In its sample, this clonotype was seen many times. No antigen is known for it. Per-base quality was not reported, and no clone a single base away is much larger than it. The library came from PCR. Instrument on record: Illumina HiSeq 2500. TCR library preparation used molecular barcoding, with unique molecular identifiers applied to normalize quantification of the TCRbeta repertoire. The raw public reads went through TCRdb reprocessing: fastp at Q25, MiXCR clone calling, in-frame beta chains kept. All rows with the same CDR3 protein become a single entry with the most common DNA and genes. For this sample the table gives 60,000 to 70,000 distinct CDR3 sequences, of which 4.9% were detected only once. About 20% of the sample lies in the top ten.

Per the publication, the treatment or condition label means: allogeneic hematopoietic cell transplantation with graft depleted of TCRalphabeta T cells and CD19 B cells. The children who served as transplant recipients had been given grafts of TCRalphabeta/CD19-depleted allogeneic hematopoietic cells. The origin of this receptor is a boy less than two years old who had a stem cell transplant for acute myeloid leukemia, so the T cells may come from the graft donor. Recombination linked TRBV7-2 to TRBJ2-2, with a tentative D call of TRBD1 or TRBD2, each matching 5 bases. The sequencing used PBMCs, mostly from graft donor cells, collected 180 days after TCRalphabeta/CD19-depleted stem cell transplant. The DNA sequence is TGTGCCACCCCTAGCATCGAGGGGGGGGAGCTGTTTTTT. It translates as CATPSIEGGELFF.